A selection of T cell receptor beta chains follows, all from one sample in a study of beta chain features in type 1 diabetes. Produced via immunoSEQ multiplex PCR; TCRdb's table is partial and in-frame only. There are about 42,000 clones in the sample; roughly 45% occur only once, and over 0.2% lies in the top ten. The sample comprised stem cell memory CD4+ T cells from blood. These receptors came from a woman aged 25 to 45 in good health. Both conserved end residues are part of each CDR3. D genes are given only for firm matches. Only some rows state a clone size, as once, few, many or a class for expanded clones.

clone_size j_call v_call d_call cdr3_aa cdr3_nt
few TRBJ2-7 TRBV7-2 TRBD2 CASSPGLAGDYEQYF TGTGCCAGCAGCCCGGGACTAGCGGGAGACTACGAGCAGTACTTC
NA TRBJ2-3 TRBV5-1 NA CASSEFSTSTDTQYF TGCGCCAGCAGCGAATTTAGCACGTCCACAGATACGCAGTATTTT
few TRBJ2-3 TRBV7-2 TRBD2 CASSPGLAGGTDTQYF TGTGCCAGCAGCCCGGGACTAGCGGGAGGGACAGATACGCAGTATTTT
few TRBJ1-2 TRBV7-3 TRBD1 CASSPDRTGGSEGYTF TGTGCCAGCAGCCCGGACAGGACAGGGGGCTCGGAGGGCTACACCTTC
NA TRBJ1-2 TRBV5-1 TRBD1 CASSSQPDRVAYTF TGCGCCAGCAGCTCCCAACCGGACAGGGTAGCCTACACCTTC
NA TRBJ2-7 TRBV7-2 TRBD2 CASSLERDLYEQYF TGTGCCAGCAGCTTAGAGCGGGACCTCTACGAGCAGTACTTC
NA TRBJ2-1 TRBV29-1 TRBD2 CSVSSGTSGTNEQFF TGCAGCGTTTCTTCCGGGACTAGCGGGACCAATGAGCAGTTCTTC
NA TRBJ1-5 TRBV4-3 NA CASSQDYSNQPQHF TGCGCCAGCAGCCAAGATTATAGTAATCAGCCCCAGCATTTT
NA TRBJ2-7 TRBV6-1 TRBD2 CASSETSGGPYEQYF TGTGCCAGCAGTGAAACTAGCGGGGGCCCCTACGAGCAGTACTTC
NA TRBJ2-1 TRBV9 TRBD2 CASSVVKAGGNRSYNEQFF TGTGCCAGCAGCGTAGTGAAAGCGGGAGGAAACCGCTCCTACAATGAGCAGTTCTTC
NA TRBJ2-3 TRBV7-9 TRBD2 CASSLLAGGGTDTQYF TGTGCCAGCAGCTTACTAGCGGGAGGAGGCACAGATACGCAGTATTTT
NA TRBJ2-1 TRBV11-2 TRBD2 CASSQTSGIYNEQFF TGTGCCAGCAGCCAGACTAGCGGGATTTACAATGAGCAGTTCTTC
once TRBJ2-6 TRBV2 TRBD1 CASHRGSGANVLTF TGTGCCAGCCACAGGGGATCTGGGGCCAACGTCCTGACTTTC
NA TRBJ2-5 TRBV9 NA CASSESLDQETQYF TGTGCCAGCAGCGAGAGTCTGGACCAAGAGACCCAGTACTTC
NA TRBJ1-2 TRBV7-9 NA CASSHPGYSYGYTF TGTGCCAGCAGCCACCCAGGTTACAGCTATGGCTACACCTTC
NA TRBJ2-3 TRBV10-3 TRBD2 CAIGAGPGLAGGDTQYF TGTGCCATCGGAGCCGGGCCGGGACTAGCGGGAGGTGACACGCAGTATTTT
NA TRBJ1-1 TRBV29-1 NA CSVVGVANTEAFF TGTAGCGTTGTCGGGGTGGCGAACACTGAAGCTTTCTTT
NA TRBJ2-7 TRBV28 TRBD1 CASSTGQGSEQYF TGTGCCAGCAGTACAGGACAGGGTTCCGAGCAGTACTTC
NA TRBJ2-1 TRBV5-1 NA CASSLRGPGFDEQFF TGCGCCAGCAGCTTAAGAGGGCCCGGGTTTGATGAGCAGTTCTTC
NA TRBJ2-3 TRBV5-1 NA CASSGGSRISDTQYF TGCGCCAGCAGCGGAGGCTCCCGCATCTCAGATACGCAGTATTTT
few TRBJ2-7 TRBV30 TRBD2 CAWRSRLAGGYEQYF TGTGCCTGGAGAAGCAGACTAGCGGGAGGGTACGAGCAGTACTTC
few TRBJ1-1 TRBV6-6 NA CASTSYTEAFF TGTGCCAGCACCTCTTACACTGAAGCTTTCTTT
NA TRBJ2-1 TRBV12-5 TRBD2 CASGLVGGGLAVPDSYNEQFF TGTGCTAGTGGTTTGGTAGGTGGAGGACTAGCGGTTCCCGACTCCTACAATGAGCAGTTCTTC
NA TRBJ2-1 TRBV6-1 TRBD2 CASGASGRSSYNEQFF TGTGCCAGCGGTGCTAGCGGGAGGAGCTCCTACAATGAGCAGTTCTTC
NA TRBJ2-7 TRBV11-2 NA CASSIRLYEQYF TGTGCCAGCAGCATCAGGCTCTACGAGCAGTACTTC